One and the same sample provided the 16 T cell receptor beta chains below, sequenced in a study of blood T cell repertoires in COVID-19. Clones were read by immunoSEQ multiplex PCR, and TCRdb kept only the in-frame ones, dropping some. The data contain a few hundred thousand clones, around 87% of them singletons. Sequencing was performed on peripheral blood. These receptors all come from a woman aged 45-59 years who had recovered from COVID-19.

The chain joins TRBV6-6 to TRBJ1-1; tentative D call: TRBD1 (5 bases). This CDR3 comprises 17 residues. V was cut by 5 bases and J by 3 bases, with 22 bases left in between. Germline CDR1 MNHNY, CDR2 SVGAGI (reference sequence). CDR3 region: CASSPTGTGGIDTEAFF. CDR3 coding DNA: TGTGCCAGCAGTCCCACCGGGACGGGCGGGATAGACACTGAAGCTTTCTTT.

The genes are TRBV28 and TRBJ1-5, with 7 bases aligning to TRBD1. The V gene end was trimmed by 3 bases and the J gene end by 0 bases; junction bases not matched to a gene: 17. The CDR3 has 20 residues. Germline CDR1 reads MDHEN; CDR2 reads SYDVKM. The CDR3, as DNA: TGTGCCAGCAGTTTCCCTCCCCGACAGGGCTACATAAATAGCAATCAGCCCCAGCATTTT. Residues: CASSFPPRQGYINSNQPQHF.

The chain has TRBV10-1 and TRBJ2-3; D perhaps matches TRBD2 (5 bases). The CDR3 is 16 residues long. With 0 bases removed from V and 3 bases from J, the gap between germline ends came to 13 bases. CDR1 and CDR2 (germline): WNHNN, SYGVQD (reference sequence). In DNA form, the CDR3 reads TGCGCCAGCAGTGAGTCGTCGGGGTTACTTACAGATACGCAGTATTTT. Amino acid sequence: CASSESSGLLTDTQYF.

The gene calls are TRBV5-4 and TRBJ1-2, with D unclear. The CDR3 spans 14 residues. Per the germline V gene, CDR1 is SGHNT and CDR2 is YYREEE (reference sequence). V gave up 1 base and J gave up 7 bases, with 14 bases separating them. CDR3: CASSLSRGSVGYTF. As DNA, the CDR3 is TGTGCCAGCAGCTTGAGTCGGGGTTCAGTTGGCTACACCTTC.

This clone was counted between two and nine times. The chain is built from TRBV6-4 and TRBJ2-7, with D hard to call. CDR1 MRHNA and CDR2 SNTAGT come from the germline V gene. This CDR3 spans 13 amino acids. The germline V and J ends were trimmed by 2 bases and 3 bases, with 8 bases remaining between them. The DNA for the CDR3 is TGTGCCAGCAGTGACCAGCGTTGCTACGAGCAGTACTTC. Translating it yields CASSDQRCYEQYF.

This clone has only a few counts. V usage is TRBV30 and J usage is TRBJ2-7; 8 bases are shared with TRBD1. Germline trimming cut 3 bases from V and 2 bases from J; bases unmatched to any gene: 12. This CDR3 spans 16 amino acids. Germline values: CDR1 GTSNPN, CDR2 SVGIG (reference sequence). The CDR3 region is CAWSLGRTGRPYEQYF. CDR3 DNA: TGTGCCTGGAGCCTGGGACGGACAGGGAGGCCCTACGAGCAGTACTTC.

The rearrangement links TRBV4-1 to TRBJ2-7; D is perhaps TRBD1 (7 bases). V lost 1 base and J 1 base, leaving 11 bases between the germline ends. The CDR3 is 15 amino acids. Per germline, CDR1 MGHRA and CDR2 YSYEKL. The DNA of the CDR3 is TGCGCCAGCAGCCAAGGGGAGGACAGGTCCTACGAGCAGTACTTC. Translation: CASSQGEDRSYEQYF.

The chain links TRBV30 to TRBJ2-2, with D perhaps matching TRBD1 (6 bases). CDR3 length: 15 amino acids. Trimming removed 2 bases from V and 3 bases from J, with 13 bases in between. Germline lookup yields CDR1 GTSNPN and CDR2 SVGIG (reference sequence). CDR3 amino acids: CAWSRRGRDTGELFF. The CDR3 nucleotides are TGTGCCTGGAGTCGCAGGGGAAGGGACACCGGGGAGCTGTTTTTT.

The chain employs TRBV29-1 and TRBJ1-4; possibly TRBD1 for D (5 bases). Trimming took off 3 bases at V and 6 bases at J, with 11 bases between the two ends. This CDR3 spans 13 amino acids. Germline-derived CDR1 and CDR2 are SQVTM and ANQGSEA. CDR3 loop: CSVEVTAHEKLFF. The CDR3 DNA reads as TGCAGCGTTGAGGTGACAGCCCATGAAAAACTGTTTTTT.

The CDR3 reads CASSEETGGYEQFF. CDR3 nucleotides: TGTGCCAGCAGTGAAGAGACAGGGGGGTATGAGCAGTTCTTC. This rearrangement joins TRBV2 to TRBJ2-1; 9 bases are shared with TRBD1. Per the germline V gene, CDR1 is SNHLY and CDR2 is FYNNEI. The length of the CDR3 is 14 residues. V lost 1 base, J lost 8 bases, and 3 bases stayed unmatched.

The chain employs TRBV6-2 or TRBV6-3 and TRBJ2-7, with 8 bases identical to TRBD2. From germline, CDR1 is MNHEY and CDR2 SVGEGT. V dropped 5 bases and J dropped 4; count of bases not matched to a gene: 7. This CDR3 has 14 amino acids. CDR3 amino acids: CASSARQRGYEQYF. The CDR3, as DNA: TGTGCCAGCAGTGCCCGACAGCGGGGGTACGAGCAGTACTTC.

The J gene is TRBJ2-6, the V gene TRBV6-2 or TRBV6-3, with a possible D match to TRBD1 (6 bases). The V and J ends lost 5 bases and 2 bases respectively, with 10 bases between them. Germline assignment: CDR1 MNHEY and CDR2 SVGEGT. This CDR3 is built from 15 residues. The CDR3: CASSGGRAGANVLTF. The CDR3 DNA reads TGTGCCAGCAGTGGGGGCAGGGCTGGGGCCAACGTCCTGACTTTC.

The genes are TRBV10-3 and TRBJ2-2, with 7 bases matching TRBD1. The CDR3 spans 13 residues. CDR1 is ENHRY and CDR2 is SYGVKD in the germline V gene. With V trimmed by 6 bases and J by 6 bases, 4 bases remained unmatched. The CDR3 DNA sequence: TGTGCCATCAGAGACAGGGACGCCGGGGAGCTGTTTTTT. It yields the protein CAIRDRDAGELFF.

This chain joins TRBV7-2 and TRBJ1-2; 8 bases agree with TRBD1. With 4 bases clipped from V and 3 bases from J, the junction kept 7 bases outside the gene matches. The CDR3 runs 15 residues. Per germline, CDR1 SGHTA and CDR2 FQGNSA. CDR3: CASSWRQGPHYGYTF. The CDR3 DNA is TGTGCCAGCAGCTGGAGACAGGGGCCACACTATGGCTACACCTTC.

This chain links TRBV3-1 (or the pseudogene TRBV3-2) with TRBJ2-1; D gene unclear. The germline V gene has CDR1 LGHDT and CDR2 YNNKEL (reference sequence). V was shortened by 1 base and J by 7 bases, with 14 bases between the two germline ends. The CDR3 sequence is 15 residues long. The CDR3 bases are TGTGCCAGCAGCCAAGTTTTCGGGTTTTCAAATGAGCAGTTCTTC. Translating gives CASSQVFGFSNEQFF.

The chain's CDR3 is CASSGRGQGNYGYTF. CDR3 DNA sequence: TGTGCCAGCAGCGGCCGGGGACAGGGAAACTATGGCTACACCTTC. This chain uses TRBV9 with TRBJ1-2, with 9 bases aligning to TRBD1. Germline V CDR1 and CDR2: SGDLS, YYNGEE. With 3 bases clipped from V and 2 bases from J, the junction kept 5 bases outside the gene matches. This CDR3 is built from 15 residues.